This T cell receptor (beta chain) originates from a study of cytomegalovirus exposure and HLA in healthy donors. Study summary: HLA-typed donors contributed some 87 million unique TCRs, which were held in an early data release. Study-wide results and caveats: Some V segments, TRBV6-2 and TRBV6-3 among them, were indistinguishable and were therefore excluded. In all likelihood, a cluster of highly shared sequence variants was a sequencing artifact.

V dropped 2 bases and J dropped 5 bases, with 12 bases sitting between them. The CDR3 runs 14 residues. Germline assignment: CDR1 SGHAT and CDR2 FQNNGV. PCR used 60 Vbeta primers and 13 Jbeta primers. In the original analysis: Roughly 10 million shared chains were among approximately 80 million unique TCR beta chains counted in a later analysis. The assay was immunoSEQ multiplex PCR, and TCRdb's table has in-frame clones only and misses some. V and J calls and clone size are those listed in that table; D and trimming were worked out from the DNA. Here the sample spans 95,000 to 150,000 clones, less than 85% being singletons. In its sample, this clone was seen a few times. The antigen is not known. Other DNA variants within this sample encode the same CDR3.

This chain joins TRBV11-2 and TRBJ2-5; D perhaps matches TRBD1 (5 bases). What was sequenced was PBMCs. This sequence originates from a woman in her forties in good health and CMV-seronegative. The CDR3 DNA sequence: TGTGCCAGCAGCTTACAGGGTCTAGAGGAGACCCAGTACTTC. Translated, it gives CASSLQGLEETQYF. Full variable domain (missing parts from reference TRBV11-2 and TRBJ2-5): EAGVAQSPRYKIIEKRQSVAFWCNPISGHATLYWYQQILGQGPKLLIQFQNNGVVDDSQLPKDRFSAERLKGVDSTLKIQPAKLEDSAVYLCASSLQGLEETQYFGPGTRLLVL.